The 32 T cell receptor beta chains given below trace back to one sample, sequenced in a study of blood T cell repertoires in COVID-19. Method: immunoSEQ multiplex PCR; TCRdb's copy keeps in-frame clones and lacks some. The sample lists about 72,000 clones, 70% to 85% occurring once. Material: peripheral blood. The receptors derive from a man in his 60s with acute or convalescent COVID-19.

The rearrangement links TRBV6-5 to TRBJ1-2; 11 nucleotides agree with TRBD1. The germline V gene has CDR1 MNHEY and CDR2 SVGAGI. The trim removed 6 bases at V and 3 bases at J, leaving 3 bases unmatched. The length of the CDR3 is 14 residues. CDR3: CASRGTGGDYGYTF. For the CDR3, the DNA is TGTGCCAGCAGAGGGACAGGGGGAGACTATGGCTACACCTTC.

This rearrangement joins TRBV18 to TRBJ2-1; TRBD1 is a possible D gene (5 bases). Trimming removed 1 base from V and 7 bases from J, with 8 bases in between. Per germline, CDR1 KGHSH and CDR2 LQKENI. This CDR3 region has 13 residues. The CDR3 region is CASSPLRQNEQFF. CDR3 DNA: TGTGCCAGCTCACCACTTAGACAGAATGAGCAGTTCTTC.

The chain recombines TRBV5-1 with TRBJ1-2, with TRBD1 matching 9 bases. The CDR3 runs to 15 residues. After removal of 4 bases from V and 4 bases from J, the junction contained 8 bases not matched to a gene. The germline CDR1 and CDR2 sequences are SGHRS and YFSETQ. CDR3 DNA: TGCGCCAGCAGCAAACAGGGGGCGCCGGTCTATGGCTACACCTTC. It specifies CASSKQGAPVYGYTF.

The CDR3 loop reads CASSFRGSEDTQYF. The CDR3 bases are TGCGCCAGCAGCTTTCGGGGATCGGAAGATACGCAGTATTTT. This sequence joins TRBV5-1 and TRBJ2-3; D possibly corresponds to TRBD2 (5 bases). The CDR3 contains 14 residues. CDR1 and CDR2 from the germline V gene are SGHRS and YFSETQ. The V end lost 2 bases, the J end lost 5 bases, and 12 bases lay between the germline ends. Combining the CDR3 with reference TRBV5-1 and TRBJ2-3 gives the whole variable domain KAGVTQTPRYLIKTRGQQVTLSCSPISGHRSVSWYQQTPGQGLQFLFEYFSETQRNKGNFPGRFSGRQFSNSRSEMNVSTLELGDSALYLCASSFRGSEDTQYFGPGTRLTVL.

The rearrangement joins TRBV7-9 to TRBJ1-2, with 10 bases identical to TRBD1. The CDR3 is 17 residues long. V trimming: 3 bases; J trimming: 4 bases; junction bases outside the gene matches: 11. Per germline, CDR1 SEHNR and CDR2 FQNEAQ (reference sequence). The CDR3: CASSLAESGQGIYGYTF. The CDR3 nucleotides are TGTGCCAGCAGCTTGGCGGAATCGGGACAGGGGATCTATGGCTACACCTTC.

This chain connects TRBV7-9 to TRBJ2-5; 7 bases align to TRBD1. Unmatched junction bases numbered 8, after V lost 3 bases and J lost 1 base. CDR1 and CDR2 (germline): SEHNR, FQNEAQ (reference sequence). The CDR3 is 16 residues long. As DNA, the CDR3 is TGTGCCAGCAGCTTCCCGCGACAGGGCCCCCAAGAGACCCAGTACTTC. Protein sequence: CASSFPRQGPQETQYF.

The chain combines TRBV6-6 with TRBJ1-1; 7 bases match TRBD1. The V segment lost 2 bases and the J segment 2 bases; nucleotides outside the gene matches: 2. This CDR3 has 14 residues. From germline, CDR1 is MNHNY and CDR2 SVGAGI (reference sequence). CDR3 nucleotides: TGTGCCAGCAGTTACGGGACAGAAAACACTGAAGCTTTCTTT. Protein sequence: CASSYGTENTEAFF.

This clone has a single count. The chain is built from TRBV5-4 and TRBJ1-6, with D possibly TRBD1 on 5 matching bases. CDR1 and CDR2 (germline): SGHNT, YYREEE (reference sequence). The V and J ends lost 3 bases and 10 bases respectively, with 20 bases between them. The CDR3 spans 16 residues. The CDR3, as DNA: TGTGCCAGCAGCTCCCCCGGGGAGGGGAAGCGGTCACCCCTCCACTTT. Residues: CASSSPGEGKRSPLHF.

This clone has only a few counts. This chain connects TRBV6-6 to TRBJ1-1; D not resolved. Germline values: CDR1 MNHNY, CDR2 SVGAGI (reference sequence). The CDR3 is 14 residues long. Between the trimmed V and J ends, which lost 0 bases and 6 bases, there was a span of 11 bases. DNA of the CDR3: TGTGCCAGCAGTTACTCCCGGGATTTGCCTGAAGCTTTCTTT. As protein: CASSYSRDLPEAFF.

V and J are TRBV7-2 and TRBJ1-3; 10 bases are a match to TRBD1. The CDR3 length is 15 residues. Germline V CDR1 and CDR2: SGHTA, FQGNSA. V shed 5 bases, J shed 4 bases, and the junction held 5 bases outside the gene matches. The CDR3 sequence is CASSIDRGPGNTIYF. The CDR3 DNA reads TGTGCCAGCAGCATCGACAGGGGGCCAGGAAACACCATATATTTT.

This chain connects TRBV7-9 to TRBJ2-3, with 10 nucleotides matching TRBD2. After removal of 4 bases from V and 1 base from J, the junction contained 5 bases not matched to a gene. In germline, CDR1 is SEHNR, CDR2 FQNEAQ (reference sequence). The CDR3 totals 16 residues. The CDR3 sequence is CASSSGLAGGTDTQYF. Here the CDR3 DNA reads TGTGCCAGCAGCTCGGGGCTAGCGGGGGGCACAGATACGCAGTATTTT.

CDR3 residues: CASSTGDRGRSHEQYF. CDR3 nucleotides: TGTGCCAGCAGCACCGGCGACAGGGGGCGCAGTCACGAGCAGTACTTC. The chain links TRBV5-4 to TRBJ2-7; 10 positions match TRBD1. V lost 4 bases to trimming and J lost 5 bases; unmatched junction nucleotides: 12. CDR3 length: 16 residues. Germline V lookup: CDR1 SGHNT, CDR2 YYREEE (reference sequence).

The CDR3 loop reads CASSKAGTPKASNYGYTF. In nucleotides, the CDR3 is TGTGCCAGCAGCAAAGCTGGGACACCAAAAGCTTCGAACTATGGCTACACCTTC. The V gene is TRBV21-1, the J gene TRBJ1-2; TRBD1 is taken as the D call from the table, unchecked against the DNA. TRBV21-1 is noted as a pseudogene. The CDR3 totals 18 residues.

CDR3 nucleotides: TGCGCCAGCAGCTTGGCCGGGGGGGCCACAGATACGCAGTATTTT. It encodes CASSLAGGATDTQYF. The chain employs TRBV5-1 and TRBJ2-3, with TRBD2 matching 8 bases. The CDR3 length is 15 residues. Germline CDR1 is SGHRS and CDR2 is YFSETQ. V lost 0 bases and J lost 2; bases outside the gene matches: 2.

The V gene is TRBV5-4, the J gene TRBJ1-6; TRBD1 might be the D (6 bases). Trimming left V 4 bases short and J 8 bases short, with 16 bases between. The germline CDR1 and CDR2 sequences are SGHNT and YYREEE (reference sequence). CDR3 size: 15 residues. CDR3 protein: CASSPGAEVYSPLHF. For the CDR3, the DNA is TGTGCCAGCAGCCCAGGGGCCGAGGTTTATTCACCCCTCCACTTT.

The V gene is TRBV27, the J gene TRBJ1-5; possible D gene TRBD1, 5 bases. Trimming left V 10 bases short and J 3 bases short, with 10 bases between. There are 12 residues in the CDR3. Germline values: CDR1 MNHEY, CDR2 SMNVEV (reference sequence). CDR3 residues: CATRQNNQPQHF. For the CDR3, the DNA is TGTGCCACCCGACAGAACAATCAGCCCCAGCATTTT.

For this clone: The same CDR3 is also encoded by other DNA sequences in this sample. This rearrangement joins TRBV5-1 to TRBJ2-3; 8 nucleotides align to TRBD2. The CDR3 extends over 14 amino acids. J was trimmed by 0 bases and V by 5 bases; bases with no gene match: 2. Germline V gives CDR1 SGHRS, CDR2 YFSETQ. CDR3 protein: CASSLAGSTDTQYF. Here the CDR3 DNA reads TGCGCCAGCAGTCTAGCGGGCAGCACAGATACGCAGTATTTT.

This clone was counted between two and nine times. Written as DNA, the CDR3 is TGTGCCAGCAGCCAACAAGATCAGAATCAGCCCCAGCATTTT. It translates to CASSQQDQNQPQHF. The rearrangement links TRBV4-2 to TRBJ1-5, with D unresolved. From germline, CDR1 is LGHNA and CDR2 YNFKEQ. V was clipped by 2 bases and J by 4 bases, with 9 bases between them. This CDR3 region has 14 residues.

This sequence joins TRBV6-5 and TRBJ2-1, with 7 bases identical to TRBD2. The V gene end was trimmed by 6 bases and the J gene end by 7 bases; junction bases not matched to a gene: 12. CDR3 length: 15 amino acids. Germline V lookup: CDR1 MNHEY, CDR2 SVGAGI. Here the CDR3 DNA reads TGTGCCAGCAGGAATGAGCGGGGAAGTCGGAATGAGCAGTTCTTC. Its protein product is CASRNERGSRNEQFF.

The table lists this clone with a count of one. The CDR3 reads CASSLTGKVGNTIYF. CDR3 coding DNA: TGTGCCAGCAGCTTGACGGGGAAGGTGGGAAACACCATATATTTT. This sequence joins TRBV5-4 and TRBJ1-3; D is undetermined. Between the trimmed V and J ends, which lost 1 base and 4 bases, there was a span of 12 bases. CDR1 SGHNT and CDR2 YYREEE come from the germline V gene (reference sequence). The CDR3 contains 15 residues. The complete variable domain, with remaining parts taken from reference TRBV5-4 and TRBJ1-3, reads ETGVTQSPTHLIKTRGQQVTLRCSSQSGHNTVSWYQQALGQGPQFIFQYYREEENGRGNFPPRFSGLQFPNYSSELNVNALELDDSALYLCASSLTGKVGNTIYFGEGSWLTVV.

CDR3 region: CASSDRAGQPQHF. The CDR3 DNA reads as TGTGCCAGCAGTGACAGGGCAGGTCAGCCCCAGCATTTT. The V call is TRBV6-1, the J call TRBJ1-5; D possibly corresponds to TRBD1 (5 bases). V lost 3 bases, J lost 6 bases, and 9 bases lay in between. Looked up from germline, CDR1 is MNHNS and CDR2 is SASEGT. CDR3 size: 13 residues.

The rearrangement uses TRBV3-1 (or the pseudogene TRBV3-2) and TRBJ2-2; 10 bases agree with TRBD1. This CDR3 has 15 residues. The germline V gene encodes CDR1 LGHDT and CDR2 YNNKEL (reference sequence). V gave up 5 bases and J gave up 7 bases; unmatched junction bases: 7. The CDR3 DNA is TGTGCCAGCAGCACCCGACAGGGGGCAATCGGGGAGCTGTTTTTT. Its protein is CASSTRQGAIGELFF.

V is TRBV19 and J is TRBJ1-1, with a possible D match to TRBD1 (6 bases). Trimming removed 5 bases from V and 1 base from J, with 14 bases in between. Germline CDR1 reads LNHDA; CDR2 reads SQIVND (reference sequence). The CDR3 has 15 amino acids. CDR3 nucleotide sequence: TGTGCCAGTAGTCCGACCGACAGGAAGAACACTGAAGCTTTCTTT. Protein sequence: CASSPTDRKNTEAFF.

The rearrangement joins TRBV4-1 to TRBJ1-2; 7 positions agree with TRBD1. CDR1 and CDR2 (germline): MGHRA, YSYEKL. Germline trimming cut 5 bases from V and 4 bases from J; bases unmatched to any gene: 7. CDR3 length equals 14 residues. The chain's CDR3 is CASSFEPGGYGYTF. CDR3 bases: TGCGCCAGCAGCTTCGAGCCAGGGGGCTATGGCTACACCTTC.

This clone was recorded once. The chain couples TRBV9 to TRBJ1-2, with TRBD1 identical over 7 bases. Germline CDR1 and CDR2: SGDLS and YYNGEE. J gave up 7 bases and V 3 bases, and 15 bases lay outside the gene matches. The CDR3 is made up of 16 amino acids. The CDR3 is CASSDRQGSFVPGYTF. The CDR3 DNA reads TGTGCCAGCAGCGACAGACAGGGATCCTTTGTTCCTGGCTACACCTTC.

Points on this clone: Additional DNA sequences in this sample encode the identical CDR3. This chain links TRBV19 with TRBJ2-3, with 7 bases aligning to TRBD1. Germline CDR1 LNHDA, CDR2 SQIVND (reference sequence). This CDR3 contains 15 residues. Trimming removed 1 base from V and 1 base from J; junction bases left unmatched: 2. The CDR3, as DNA: TGTGCCAGTAGTATAGTAGGACAGGGCACAGATACGCAGTATTTT. Protein sequence: CASSIVGQGTDTQYF.

The chain has TRBV11-2 and TRBJ1-1; D remains ambiguous. The CDR3 contains 12 residues. The V gene's germline CDR1 is SGHAT and CDR2 FQNNGV. V gave up 1 base and J gave up 10 bases, with 10 bases separating them. Here the CDR3 DNA reads TGTGCCAGCAGCTTAGTGGCCCTTCGAGCTTTCTTT. Encoded protein: CASSLVALRAFF.

The rearrangement uses TRBV5-1 and TRBJ2-5; possible D gene TRBD2, 7 bases. Germline-derived CDR1 and CDR2 are SGHRS and YFSETQ. The CDR3 is made up of 16 amino acids. V lost 1 base, J lost 1 base, and 14 bases lay in between. CDR3 amino acids: CASSLSGGPLQETQYF. CDR3 nucleotide sequence: TGCGCCAGCAGCTTGTCGGGGGGCCCCCTCCAAGAGACCCAGTACTTC.

This chain uses TRBV23-1 with TRBJ1-5; no reliable D call. TRBV23-1 is assigned to the ORF class and has an uncertain function. The CDR3 is 16 amino acids. Trimming stripped 2 bases from V and 2 bases from J, with 13 bases between. CDR3 in DNA: TGCGCCAGCAGTCAAGTGTCCATCCGGGGCAATCAGCCCCAGCATTTT. It is translated as CASSQVSIRGNQPQHF.

The rearrangement uses TRBV10-1 and TRBJ1-2, with TRBD1 identical over 8 bases. This CDR3 spans 13 amino acids. Germline lookup yields CDR1 WNHNN and CDR2 SYGVQD (reference sequence). V shed 7 bases and J 4 bases; nucleotides not matched to a gene: 5. The CDR3 nucleotides are TGCGCCAGCAATCGCAGGGGGCCCTATGGCTACACCTTC. It specifies CASNRRGPYGYTF.

The rearrangement links TRBV5-5 to TRBJ2-2; 13 bases line up with TRBD2. The CDR3 spans 16 residues. CDR1 and CDR2 (germline): SGHKS, YYEKEE (reference sequence). The junction had 2 bases not matched to a gene; V was cut back by 3 bases and J by 3 bases. Here the CDR3 reads CASSWGLAGYTGELFF. DNA for the CDR3: TGTGCCAGCAGCTGGGGACTAGCGGGGTACACCGGGGAGCTGTTTTTT.

V is TRBV6-4 and J is TRBJ2-1; D unresolved. There are 14 residues in the CDR3. V dropped 0 bases and J dropped 15 bases, with 18 bases sitting between them. CDR1 and CDR2 from the germline V gene are MRHNA and SNTAGT. CDR3 loop: CASSDSAAPESRFF. The CDR3 coding sequence is TGTGCCAGCAGTGACTCGGCGGCACCGGAAAGTCGGTTCTTC.